This TCR beta chain is drawn from a study of cytomegalovirus exposure and HLA in healthy donors. With regard to this clone: Antigen: not known.

The junction had 7 bases not matched to a gene; V was cut back by 4 bases and J by 0 bases. The CDR3 consists of 16 residues. Germline V lookup: CDR1 SGDLS, CDR2 YYNGEE. Study-wide results and limits: Researchers reported that three CMV-associated chains were confirmed in vitro as CMV antigen-specific. Both high specificity and high sensitivity reportedly marked the classifier's diagnosis of cytomegalovirus status. Cytomegalovirus association was listed for about 170 TCR beta chains.

PCR employed 60 Vbeta and 13 Jbeta primers. The table came from immunoSEQ multiplex PCR; TCRdb's copy has only in-frame clones and leaves some out. The table has about 95,000 clones, 65% to 90% seen once. Input material: PBMCs. The TCR was taken from a man aged 25-45 years in good health and CMV-seropositive. V is TRBV9 and J is TRBJ2-3, with TRBD2 matching over 8 bases. CDR3 protein: CASSRVAGSSTDTQYF. The CDR3 DNA is TGTGCCAGCAGCAGAGTAGCGGGATCTAGCACAGATACGCAGTATTTT.